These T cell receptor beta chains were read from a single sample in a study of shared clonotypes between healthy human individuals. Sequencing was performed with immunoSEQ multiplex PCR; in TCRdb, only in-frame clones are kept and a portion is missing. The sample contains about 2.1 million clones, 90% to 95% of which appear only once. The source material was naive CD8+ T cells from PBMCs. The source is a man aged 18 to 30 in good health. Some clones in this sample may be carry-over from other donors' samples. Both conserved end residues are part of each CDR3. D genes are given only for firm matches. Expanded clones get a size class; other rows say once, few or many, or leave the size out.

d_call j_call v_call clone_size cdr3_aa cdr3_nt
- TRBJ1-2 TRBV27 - CASSMSGYGYTF TGTGCCAGCAGCATGTCGGGTTACGGCTACACCTTC
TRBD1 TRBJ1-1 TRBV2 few CASEGTDKPTEAFF TGTGCCAGCGAAGGGACAGATAAGCCCACGGAAGCTTTCTTT
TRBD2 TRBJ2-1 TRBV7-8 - CASSIPSGRADEQFF TGTGCCAGCAGCATACCTAGCGGGAGAGCGGATGAGCAGTTCTTC
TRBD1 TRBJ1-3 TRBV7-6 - CASSRDRTSGNTIYF TGTGCCAGCAGCCGGGACAGAACCTCTGGAAACACCATATATTTT
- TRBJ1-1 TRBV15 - CATSVGVTEAFF TGTGCCACCAGTGTGGGGGTCACTGAAGCTTTCTTT
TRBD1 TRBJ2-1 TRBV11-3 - CASSKTGGEQFF TGTGCCAGCAGCAAGACAGGGGGTGAGCAGTTCTTC
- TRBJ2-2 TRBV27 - CASSLGFSGELFF TGTGCCAGCAGTTTGGGGTTTTCGGGGGAGCTGTTTTTT
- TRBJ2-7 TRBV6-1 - CASSGLARREQYF TGTGCCAGCAGTGGGTTGGCGCGCCGCGAGCAGTACTTC
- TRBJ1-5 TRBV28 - CASSPGGEDQPQHF TGTGCCAGCAGTCCTGGAGGGGAGGATCAGCCCCAGCATTTT
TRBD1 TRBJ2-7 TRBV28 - CASSPRDRAYEQYF TGTGCCAGCAGCCCCCGGGACAGGGCCTACGAGCAGTACTTC
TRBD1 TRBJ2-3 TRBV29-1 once CSVPYRGLGTDTQYF TGCAGCGTTCCTTACAGGGGTTTGGGGACAGATACGCAGTATTTT
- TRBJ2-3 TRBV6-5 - CASSSTGTPTDTQYF TGTGCCAGCAGTTCAACCGGGACCCCAACAGATACGCAGTATTTT
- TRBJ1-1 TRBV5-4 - CASSLGGRTEAFF TGTGCCAGCAGCTTGGGGGGGCGCACTGAAGCTTTCTTT
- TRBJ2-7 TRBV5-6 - CASSLASDEQYF TGTGCCAGCAGCTTGGCATCGGACGAGCAGTACTTC
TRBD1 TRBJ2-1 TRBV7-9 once CASSSRDSSSWGEQFF TGTGCCAGCAGCTCCCGGGACAGCTCCTCTTGGGGTGAGCAGTTCTTC
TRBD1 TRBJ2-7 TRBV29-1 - CSVGIRDRGDYEQYF TGCAGCGTAGGAATACGGGACAGGGGGGACTACGAGCAGTACTTC
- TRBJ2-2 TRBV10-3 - CAISRAGTGELFF TGTGCCATCAGTAGAGCAGGAACCGGGGAGCTGTTTTTT
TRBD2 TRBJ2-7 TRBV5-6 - CASSFRRGLAGLVREQYF TGTGCCAGCAGCTTTAGGCGTGGACTAGCGGGTCTTGTTAGGGAGCAGTACTTC
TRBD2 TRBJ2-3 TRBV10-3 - CAINMGLEADTQYF TGTGCCATCAACATGGGACTAGAGGCAGATACGCAGTATTTT
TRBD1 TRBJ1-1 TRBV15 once CATSTQGRGRGMNTEAFF TGTGCCACCAGCACTCAAGGCAGGGGGCGGGGGATGAACACTGAAGCTTTCTTT
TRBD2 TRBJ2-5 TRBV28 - CASREGLAGQETQYF TGTGCCAGCAGGGAAGGACTAGCGGGCCAAGAGACCCAGTACTTC
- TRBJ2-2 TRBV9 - CASSVGGPRDLGGELFF TGTGCCAGCAGCGTAGGGGGACCTAGGGATCTGGGCGGGGAGCTGTTTTTT
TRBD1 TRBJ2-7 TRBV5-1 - CASSHAGTAYEQYF TGCGCCAGCAGCCATGCCGGGACAGCCTACGAGCAGTACTTC
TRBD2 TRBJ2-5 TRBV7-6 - CASSEDPGLADYF TGTGCCAGCAGCGAAGATCCGGGACTAGCGGACTACTTC
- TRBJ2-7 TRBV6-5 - CASSYLGANEQYF TGTGCCAGCAGTTACCTCGGGGCCAACGAGCAGTACTTC
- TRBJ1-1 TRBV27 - CASSLTLNTEAFF TGTGCCAGCAGTTTAACGCTTAACACTGAAGCTTTCTTT
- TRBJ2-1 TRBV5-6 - CASSLGDSRSEQFF TGTGCCAGCAGCTTGGGGGACTCTAGAAGTGAGCAGTTCTTC
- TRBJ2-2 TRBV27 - CASSPNRIPNTGELFF TGTGCCAGCAGTCCCAACAGGATACCTAACACCGGGGAGCTGTTTTTT
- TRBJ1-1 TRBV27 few CASRQSMNTEAFF TGTGCCAGCCGACAATCCATGAACACTGAAGCTTTCTTT
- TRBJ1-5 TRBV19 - CASSIGRFYNQPQHF TGTGCCAGTAGTATAGGCAGGTTCTACAATCAGCCCCAGCATTTT
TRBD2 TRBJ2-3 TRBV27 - CASSLRTSGGTDTQYF TGTGCCAGCAGTCTTCGGACTAGCGGGGGCACAGATACGCAGTATTTT
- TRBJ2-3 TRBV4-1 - CASSQAGGGTDTQYF TGCGCCAGCAGCCAAGCGGGGGGCGGCACAGATACGCAGTATTTT
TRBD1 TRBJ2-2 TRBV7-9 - CASSSGGNTGELFF TGTGCCAGCAGCTCAGGGGGGAACACCGGGGAGCTGTTTTTT
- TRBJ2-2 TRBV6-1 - CASSFGTANTGELFF TGTGCCAGCAGTTTCGGGACCGCGAACACCGGGGAGCTGTTTTTT
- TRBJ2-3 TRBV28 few CASSYIPATDTQYF TGTGCCAGCAGCTACATCCCGGCCACAGATACGCAGTATTTT